These 21 T cell receptor beta chains came from one sample sequenced in a study of technical replicates of blood from a handful of donors listed by TCRdb under 2017. Libraries were constructed by the immunoSEQ multiplex PCR assay. This immuneACCESS table, as held by TCRdb, lists in-frame sequences with V and J called but not all clones. Of the missing ones, under half trace to an unresolved V gene in checked studies; the others have no known cause. A total of approximately 70,000 clones appear in this sample, 95% to 97% of them only once. Approximately 0.28% of the sample lies in the top ten. Sequencing was done on a sample of T cells isolated from PBMCs. These receptor sequences come from a human donor in good health.

This sequence joins TRBV6-5 and TRBJ2-7; 7 nucleotides line up with TRBD1. The germline V gene has CDR1 MNHEY and CDR2 SVGAGI. The V and J ends lost 4 bases and 4 bases, in that order; junction bases with no gene match: 10. The CDR3 has 15 residues. The CDR3 here is CASSSLYRGSYEQYF. The CDR3 DNA sequence: TGTGCCAGCAGTTCCCTTTACAGGGGATCATACGAGCAGTACTTC.

The CDR3 region is CASRIGGPTDTQYF. The CDR3 nucleotides are TGTGCCAGCAGGATAGGGGGCCCCACAGATACGCAGTATTTT. V gene TRBV11-3 combines with J gene TRBJ2-3; 7 bases are a match to TRBD1. The CDR3 is 14 residues long. The germline V gene encodes CDR1 SGHNT and CDR2 YENEEA. V lost 6 bases and J lost 2; bases outside the gene matches: 5. Using reference TRBV11-3 and TRBJ2-3 for the parts outside the CDR3, the full variable domain is EAGVVQSPRYKIIEKKQPVAFWCNPISGHNTLYWYLQNLGQGPELLIRYENEEAVDDSQLPKDRFSAERLKGVDSTLKIQPAELGDSAVYLCASRIGGPTDTQYFGPGTRLTVL.

The chain joins TRBV6-1 to TRBJ1-2; D not resolved. Trimming cost V 0 bases and J 3 bases, with 20 bases left between them. The CDR3 is made up of 18 amino acids. The germline CDR1 and CDR2 sequences are MNHNS and SASEGT. The CDR3 here is CASSEALGAKAIYYGYTF. Here the CDR3 DNA reads TGTGCCAGCAGTGAAGCGCTCGGAGCGAAGGCCATTTACTATGGCTACACCTTC.

The rearrangement links TRBV29-1 to TRBJ2-3, with TRBD1 matching 9 bases. The trim removed 1 base at V and 6 bases at J, leaving 8 bases unmatched. The germline V gene has CDR1 SQVTM and CDR2 ANQGSEA. There are 15 residues in the CDR3. The CDR3 protein is CSVEGSDRGMDTQYF. CDR3 in DNA: TGCAGCGTTGAAGGCTCGGACAGGGGTATGGATACGCAGTATTTT.

V is TRBV7-7 and J is TRBJ2-5; TRBD1 matches at 10 bases. Germline V gene lookup returns CDR1 SSHAT and CDR2 FNYEAQ (reference sequence). V trimming: 5 bases; J trimming: 3 bases; junction bases outside the gene matches: 9. This CDR3 contains 16 residues. The CDR3 reads CASSRSPGQGKETQYF. In DNA form, the CDR3 reads TGTGCCAGCAGCCGATCCCCGGGACAGGGGAAAGAGACCCAGTACTTC.

This chain links TRBV2 with TRBJ2-7; D is possibly TRBD1 (5 bases). Per germline, CDR1 SNHLY and CDR2 FYNNEI. The CDR3 totals 10 residues. V lost 8 bases and J 3 bases, leaving 5 bases between the germline ends. The CDR3 DNA reads as TGTGCCAGCGGACACTACGAGCAGTACTTC. It codes for CASGHYEQYF.

The chain combines TRBV5-8 with TRBJ1-5, with D uncertain. Per the germline V gene, CDR1 is SGHTS and CDR2 is YDEGEE. The CDR3 length is 17 residues. V was cut by 4 bases and J by 4 bases, with 21 bases left in between. The CDR3 nucleotides are TGTGCCAGCAGCCTCCAGTACAGTCTCCGAGGGAATCAGCCCCAGCATTTT. Translating gives CASSLQYSLRGNQPQHF. The whole variable domain, remainder taken from reference TRBV5-8 and TRBJ1-5, is EAGVTQSPTHLIKTRGQQATLRCSPISGHTSVYWYQQALGLGLQFLLWYDEGEERNRGNFPPRFSGRQFPNYSSELNVNALELEDSALYLCASSLQYSLRGNQPQHFGDGTRLSIL.

The chain combines TRBV19 with TRBJ1-5, with no clear D. The germline V and J ends were trimmed by 3 bases and 1 base, with 19 bases remaining between them. This CDR3 comprises 18 residues. The germline gives CDR1 LNHDA, CDR2 SQIVND (reference sequence). DNA of the CDR3: TGTGCCAGTAGTATCCCCCCGGGTCGGAGTTCGAGCAATCAGCCCCAGCATTTT. It translates to CASSIPPGRSSSNQPQHF. The full variable domain, in which reference TRBV19 and TRBJ1-5 provide the parts outside the CDR3, is DGGITQSPKYLFRKEGQNVTLSCEQNLNHDAMYWYRQDPGQGLRLIYYSQIVNDFQKGDIAEGYSVSREKKESFPLTVTSAQKNPTAFYLCASSIPPGRSSSNQPQHFGDGTRLSIL.

CDR3 in amino acids: CASSPWGGVRNNEQFF. CDR3 bases: TGTGCCAGCAGCCCATGGGGCGGGGTCAGAAACAATGAGCAGTTCTTC. This rearrangement joins TRBV9 to TRBJ2-1; perhaps TRBD2 as D (6 bases). This CDR3 is built from 16 residues. CDR1 is SGDLS and CDR2 is YYNGEE in the germline V gene. Deletions cut 4 bases from V and 5 bases from J, with 19 bases between.

This clone appeared a single time. The chain combines TRBV19 with TRBJ1-5, with TRBD1 matching 7 bases. The CDR3 is 18 amino acids. V shed 5 bases, J shed 0 bases, and the junction held 13 bases outside the gene matches. Germline V gives CDR1 LNHDA, CDR2 SQIVND (reference sequence). The CDR3 nucleotides are TGTGCCAGTAGTCTTGGCGGGACAGCTACTTATAGCAATCAGCCCCAGCATTTT. It is translated as CASSLGGTATYSNQPQHF.

The chain carries TRBV2 and TRBJ2-3; TRBD1 might be the D (5 bases). CDR1 and CDR2 (germline): SNHLY, FYNNEI. The CDR3 spans 14 residues. The V end was cut by 11 bases, the J end by 2 bases, with 17 bases between. The CDR3 loop reads CADTPQGPTDTQYF. The DNA for the CDR3 is TGTGCCGACACTCCCCAGGGCCCCACAGATACGCAGTATTTT.

This chain joins TRBV10-2 and TRBJ2-3; TRBD2 matches at 8 bases. Per the germline V gene, CDR1 is WSHSY and CDR2 is SAAADI. J gave up 6 bases and V 2 bases, and 1 base lay outside the gene matches. The CDR3 length is 13 residues. The CDR3 DNA follows: TGCGCCAGCAGTGAGGGCGGGAGGGATACGCAGTATTTT. Residues: CASSEGGRDTQYF.

The V gene is TRBV10-3, the J gene TRBJ1-2; D is unclear. Germline loops: CDR1 ENHRY, CDR2 SYGVKD. The germline V and J ends were trimmed by 2 bases and 3 bases, with 7 bases remaining between them. The CDR3 has 13 amino acids. In DNA, the CDR3 is TGTGCCATCAGTGAGGAGCGGGACTATGGCTACACCTTC. Residues: CAISEERDYGYTF.

In its sample, this clone was seen once. CDR3 DNA: TGTGCCAGCAGCTCCCGGGACAGGGAGACCCAGTACTTC. Its protein is CASSSRDRETQYF. The chain carries TRBV7-3 and TRBJ2-5; TRBD1 agrees at 8 bases. The CDR3 is made up of 13 amino acids. Losses at the gene ends were 4 bases for V and 5 bases for J; bases not matched to a gene: 3. The germline CDR1 and CDR2 sequences are SGHTA and FQGTGA. The whole variable domain, filled in from reference TRBV7-3 and TRBJ2-5, reads GAGVSQTPSNKVTEKGKYVELRCDPISGHTALYWYRQSLGQGPEFLIYFQGTGAADDSGLPNDRFFAVRPEGSVSTLKIQRTERGDSAVYLCASSSRDRETQYFGPGTRLLVL.

This clone was detected only once. This chain joins TRBV2 and TRBJ2-3; 8 bases align to TRBD1. The V and J ends lost 2 bases and 6 bases, in that order; junction bases with no gene match: 13. CDR3 length: 17 residues. Germline V gene sequence: CDR1 SNHLY, CDR2 FYNNEI. The CDR3, as DNA: TGTGCCAGCAGTGAATATCGACAGGGGACCTCTGGGGATACGCAGTATTTT. It encodes CASSEYRQGTSGDTQYF.

This clone was counted once. The chain uses TRBV5-1 and TRBJ2-7, with a weak D call TRBD1 (5 bases). In germline, CDR1 is SGHRS, CDR2 YFSETQ. The CDR3 is 14 amino acids. V lost 3 bases and J lost 4, with 14 bases in between. The CDR3 is CASSYQGVSYEQYF. CDR3 DNA: TGCGCCAGCAGCTATCAGGGTGTCTCGTACGAGCAGTACTTC.

The J gene is TRBJ2-7, the V gene TRBV9; 8 nucleotides line up with TRBD1. Germline V gene data show CDR1 as SGDLS and CDR2 as YYNGEE. CDR3 size: 15 residues. The V gene end was trimmed by 3 bases and the J gene end by 5 bases; junction bases not matched to a gene: 10. Here the CDR3 DNA reads TGTGCCAGCAGCGCCTCAGGGGGCGCGGGCAACGAGCAGTACTTC. Protein product: CASSASGGAGNEQYF.

The V gene is TRBV28, the J gene TRBJ2-3; perhaps TRBD1 as D (6 bases). Germline loops: CDR1 MDHEN, CDR2 SYDVKM. CDR3 length equals 15 residues. The ends were cut back, 5 bases at V and 4 bases at J, with 16 bases in the middle. The DNA for the CDR3 is TGTGCCAGCAGTCTACGACAGGAGTTACCAGATACGCAGTATTTT. Amino acids: CASSLRQELPDTQYF.

The genes are TRBV11-2 and TRBJ2-5; D unclear. The CDR3 consists of 12 residues. V lost 0 bases to trimming and J lost 3 bases, with 2 bases between them. Per germline, CDR1 SGHAT and CDR2 FQNNGV. The CDR3 bases are TGTGCCAGCAGCTTAGATAAAGAGACCCAGTACTTC. This gives the protein CASSLDKETQYF.

The gene calls are TRBV29-1 and TRBJ1-1; D not resolved. The CDR3 is 13 amino acids. Per germline, CDR1 SQVTM and CDR2 ANQGSEA. V was shortened by 8 bases and J by 0 bases, with 13 bases between the two germline ends. In DNA form, the CDR3 reads TGCAGCTCCTCGGGAGAAATGAACACTGAAGCTTTCTTT. Protein: CSSSGEMNTEAFF.

The rearrangement links TRBV27 to TRBJ1-5, with D tentatively TRBD1 (6 bases). This CDR3 spans 13 amino acids. The V gene lost 2 bases and the J gene lost 6 bases, with 8 bases spanning the gap. The germline V gene encodes CDR1 MNHEY and CDR2 SMNVEV (reference sequence). The CDR3 coding sequence is TGTGCCAGCAGTTTACAGGGGAGTCAGCCCCAGCATTTT. It yields the protein CASSLQGSQPQHF.